This TCR beta chain was documented in a study of blood T cell repertoires in COVID-19. Study in general: T cells, B-cell-depleted T cells, or PBMCs supplied cDNA or gDNA.

In the original workflow: Estimated nucleated cell counts came from reference gene primer amplification. The protocol was immunoSEQ multiplex PCR, while the TCRdb copy is restricted to in-frame clones and leaves out a portion. V, J and clone size were drawn from that table, and D and trimming were deduced from the DNA. The sample contains 200,000 to 250,000 clones, around 89% of which appear only once. CDR1 is SGHTA, CDR2 FQGNSA, per germline. Deletions cut 5 bases from V and 5 bases from J, with 10 bases between. The CDR3 runs 12 residues. Cohorts were determined from participant-reported clinical history. The study counted Cohort 3 donors as recovered given two negative PCRs, clearance, or symptom resolution.

The source is a woman aged 25 to 39 who had recovered from COVID-19. The genes are TRBV7-2 and TRBJ2-7, with D possibly TRBD1 on 5 matching bases. Sequencing input: PBMCs or T cells enriched from blood (not recorded which). The CDR3 coding sequence is TGTGCCAGCAGCCTAACAGGAAACGAGCAGTACTTC. It encodes CASSLTGNEQYF.